This T cell receptor (beta chain) was recorded in a study of beta chain features in type 1 diabetes. The entirety of the isolated RNA underwent reverse transcription, so expressed TCRB transcripts were sequenced. The data were produced by immunoSEQ multiplex PCR, yet TCRdb's version contains in-frame clones alone and is incomplete. The sample has about 200,000 clones; under 13% are singletons. Germline loops: CDR1 SGHTA, CDR2 FQGNSA. CDR3 length equals 15 residues. V trimming: 5 bases; J trimming: 1 base; junction bases outside the gene matches: 7. CD4+ naive, central memory, regulatory and stem cell-like memory subsets were isolated by sorting on CD45RO/CCR7/CD25/CD127/CD95/CD27. Purity exceeded 95% in all sorted populations.

The receptor's source is a man aged 18 to 30 in good health. The rearrangement uses TRBV7-2 and TRBJ2-7; TRBD1 matches at 8 bases. Sequencing was carried out using central memory CD4+ T cells from blood. In DNA form, the CDR3 reads TGTGCCAGCAGCCCAGGGGGCGGTCTGTCCTACGAGCAGTACTTC. Its translation is CASSPGGGLSYEQYF.